This entry lists 20 T cell receptor beta chains sequenced from one sample in a study of blood T cell repertoires in COVID-19. Measured with immunoSEQ multiplex PCR; TCRdb has only the in-frame clones, and not every one. The sample lists about 230,000 clones, approximately 90% occurring once. The sequencing sample was made of peripheral blood. The receptors here all came from a man between 25 and 39 years old with COVID-19, enrolled during active disease.

The rearrangement uses TRBV28 and TRBJ2-1; the match to TRBD2 covers 12 bases. V dropped 5 bases and J dropped 5; count of bases not matched to a gene: 4. The length of the CDR3 is 15 residues. CDR1 and CDR2 from the germline V gene are MDHEN and SYDVKM. The CDR3 loop reads CASSLRTSGNNEQFF. The CDR3 nucleotides read TGTGCCAGCAGTCTCCGGACTAGCGGGAACAATGAGCAGTTCTTC.

The gene calls are TRBV5-8 and TRBJ2-3; 7 bases are a match to TRBD1. The germline V gene encodes CDR1 SGHTS and CDR2 YDEGEE. The CDR3 covers 16 residues. J lost 6 bases, V lost 4 bases, and 14 bases had no gene match. The CDR3 region is CASSPQGVALFDTQYF. CDR3 nucleotides: TGTGCCAGCAGCCCTCAGGGGGTTGCGCTTTTTGATACGCAGTATTTT.

This clone was seen only a few times. The gene calls are TRBV5-4 and TRBJ2-7; 13 bases are a match to TRBD2. The germline gives CDR1 SGHNT, CDR2 YYREEE (reference sequence). Unmatched junction bases numbered 5, after V lost 4 bases and J lost 7 bases. CDR3 length: 14 amino acids. The CDR3 region has the DNA TGTGCCAGCAGCGGACTAGCGGGAGTAAGTGAGCAGTACTTC. This encodes CASSGLAGVSEQYF.

This sequence joins TRBV11-2 and TRBJ1-6; D gene uncertain. From germline, CDR1 is SGHAT and CDR2 FQNNGV. The V end lost 0 bases, the J end lost 8 bases, and 5 bases lay between the germline ends. This CDR3 contains 13 residues. CDR3 region: CASSLDPYSPLHF. The CDR3 DNA sequence: TGTGCCAGCAGCTTAGATCCGTATTCACCCCTCCACTTT.

CDR3 residues: CATSPGLAGDVDEQYF. Written as DNA, the CDR3 is TGTGCCACCAGTCCGGGACTAGCGGGAGACGTGGACGAGCAGTACTTC. The rearrangement joins TRBV15 to TRBJ2-7; TRBD2 aligns across 14 bases. The CDR3 runs 16 residues. The J segment lost 5 bases and the V segment lost 6 bases, leaving 9 bases of the junction unmatched. CDR1 and CDR2 (germline): LNHNV, YYDKDF (reference sequence).

J is TRBJ1-5 and V is TRBV29-1, with unresolved D. V was shortened by 3 bases and J by 6 bases, with 12 bases between the two germline ends. The CDR3 has 13 amino acids. Germline V gene lookup returns CDR1 SQVTM and CDR2 ANQGSEA. DNA of the CDR3: TGCAGCGTTGAGACCTCTCCGGGTCAGCCCCAGCATTTT. Its translation: CSVETSPGQPQHF.

V and J are TRBV4-2 and TRBJ1-6, with D tentatively TRBD1 (5 bases). The CDR3 length is 18 residues. Germline values: CDR1 LGHNA, CDR2 YNFKEQ. Trimming cost V 0 bases and J 10 bases, with 22 bases left between them. CDR3: CASSQDLISGSVRSPLHF. Here the CDR3 DNA reads TGTGCCAGCAGCCAAGATCTTATATCAGGGTCAGTGAGATCACCCCTCCACTTT.

The genes are TRBV7-9 and TRBJ2-1, with 8 bases that match TRBD2. The ends lost 5 bases at V and 2 bases at J; junction bases unmatched: 11. Germline V gives CDR1 SEHNR, CDR2 FQNEAQ (reference sequence). This CDR3 spans 17 amino acids. CDR3 protein: CASSLLLAGIPYNEQFF. DNA for the CDR3: TGTGCCAGCAGCCTCTTATTAGCGGGAATACCCTACAATGAGCAGTTCTTC.

The CDR3 region is CASSPTATTREKLFF. The CDR3 DNA reads TGTGCCAGCAGCCCCACGGCCACTACGCGGGAAAAACTGTTTTTT. The chain joins TRBV9 to TRBJ1-4, with no clear D. CDR3 size: 15 residues. The germline V gene has CDR1 SGDLS and CDR2 YYNGEE. Trimming shortened V by 4 bases and J by 8 bases, and 18 bases separated the two germline ends.

This clone is a singleton in its sample. V is TRBV9 and J is TRBJ2-1; possible D gene TRBD2, 5 bases. Trimming took off 0 bases at V and 3 bases at J, with 10 bases between the two ends. This CDR3 is built from 15 residues. Germline values: CDR1 SGDLS, CDR2 YYNGEE. CDR3 coding DNA: TGTGCCAGCAGCGTAGAAGCGGAGATCTACAATGAGCAGTTCTTC. Its protein is CASSVEAEIYNEQFF.

J is TRBJ1-3 and V is TRBV4-3, with TRBD1 matching 11 bases. The CDR3 contains 17 residues. CDR1 and CDR2 (germline): LGHNA, YSLEER. J was trimmed by 0 bases and V by 1 base; bases with no gene match: 2. CDR3 sequence (DNA): TGCGCCAGCAGCCAAGGGACAGGGGGCTACTCTGGAAACACCATATATTTT. Translation gives CASSQGTGGYSGNTIYF.

The rearrangement joins TRBV28 to TRBJ1-5; 7 bases match TRBD1. V gave up 2 bases and J gave up 5 bases; unmatched junction bases: 3. The V gene's germline CDR1 is MDHEN and CDR2 SYDVKM. The CDR3 loop spans 14 amino acids. The CDR3 DNA sequence: TGTGCCAGCAGTTTAATACAGGGGCATCAGCCCCAGCATTTT. Protein sequence: CASSLIQGHQPQHF.

The chain recombines TRBV5-1 with TRBJ1-3; D not certain. Germline V gene data show CDR1 as SGHRS and CDR2 as YFSETQ. V was pared by 2 bases and J by 0 bases, with 12 bases between. The length of the CDR3 is 16 residues. In DNA form, the CDR3 reads TGCGCCAGCAGCTTCATGACCGGAGGCTCTGGAAACACCATATATTTT. It is translated as CASSFMTGGSGNTIYF.

The J gene is TRBJ2-1, the V gene TRBV18; possible D gene TRBD2, 5 bases. V dropped 6 bases and J dropped 2 bases, with 17 bases sitting between them. The CDR3 covers 16 residues. CDR1 is KGHSH and CDR2 is LQKENI in the germline V gene. Here the CDR3 DNA reads TGTGCCAGCTCCCTAGGACTCACTAGGACCTACAATGAGCAGTTCTTC. It yields the protein CASSLGLTRTYNEQFF.

J is TRBJ2-3 and V is TRBV3-1 (or the pseudogene TRBV3-2); 8 nucleotides agree with TRBD2. V lost 3 bases to trimming and J lost 8 bases; unmatched junction nucleotides: 19. Germline loops: CDR1 LGHDT, CDR2 YNNKEL (reference sequence). The CDR3 runs 18 residues. CDR3 DNA: TGTGCCAGCAGCCAGCGCGCCGGAGGACGGGGGGGCCGGGGTACGCAGTATTTT. The encoded protein is CASSQRAGGRGGRGTQYF.

The J gene is TRBJ1-5, the V gene TRBV4-1; D is possibly TRBD1 (6 bases). V lost 0 bases, J lost 5 bases, and 14 bases lay in between. Germline CDR1 MGHRA, CDR2 YSYEKL. This CDR3 is built from 16 residues. The CDR3 is CASSQDDKQGYQPQHF. DNA of the CDR3: TGCGCCAGCAGCCAAGATGACAAACAGGGCTATCAGCCCCAGCATTTT.

This chain joins TRBV11-3 and TRBJ1-1; D gene unclear. Trimming removed 0 bases at V and 4 bases at J, with 9 bases between. Germline assignment: CDR1 SGHNT and CDR2 YENEEA. The CDR3 totals 14 residues. This chain's CDR3 is CASSLDWRATEAFF. In DNA form, the CDR3 reads TGTGCCAGCAGCTTAGATTGGCGGGCCACTGAAGCTTTCTTT.

This rearrangement joins TRBV4-1 to TRBJ1-2; D is unclear. Trimming removed 3 bases from V and 4 bases from J, with 9 bases in between. The CDR3 has 13 amino acids. Per the germline V gene, CDR1 is MGHRA and CDR2 is YSYEKL. DNA for the CDR3: TGCGCCAGCAGCCATCCTCGTTCCTATGGCTACACCTTC. Translating gives CASSHPRSYGYTF.

The chain links TRBV7-8 to TRBJ1-5; the match to TRBD1 covers 7 bases. The CDR3 totals 18 residues. CDR1 is SGHVS, CDR2 FQNEAQ, per germline. The J segment lost 1 base and the V segment lost 1 base, leaving 10 bases of the junction unmatched. CDR3 amino acids: CASSLGLQGTQSNQPQHF. The CDR3 region has the DNA TGTGCCAGCAGCTTAGGGTTACAGGGGACCCAAAGCAATCAGCCCCAGCATTTT.

J is TRBJ2-1 and V is TRBV29-1; possibly TRBD2 for D (5 bases). This CDR3 has 10 residues. V dropped 5 bases and J dropped 8 bases, with 7 bases sitting between them. CDR1 SQVTM and CDR2 ANQGSEA come from the germline V gene. The CDR3 region is CSVPGYEQFF. CDR3 nucleotides: TGCAGCGTTCCGGGATATGAGCAGTTCTTC.